The 6 T cell receptor beta chains in this list originate from one sample, sequenced in a study of cytomegalovirus exposure and HLA in healthy donors. Both 60 Vbeta primers and 13 Jbeta primers went into the PCR. This table comes from immunoSEQ multiplex PCR, and its TCRdb copy is limited to in-frame clones, with some not included. The profile covers 150,000 to 200,000 clones, with 60% to 85% appearing a single time and 5.7% taken by the ten largest. Sequences were obtained from PBMCs. The receptors come from a man aged 40-50 years in good health and CMV-seronegative.

This chain connects TRBV6-1 to TRBJ2-2; 10 bases line up with TRBD1. This CDR3 has 16 amino acids. V shed 4 bases, J shed 5 bases, and the junction held 7 bases outside the gene matches. CDR1 is MNHNS and CDR2 is SASEGT in the germline V gene. CDR3 nucleotides: TGTGCCAGCAGTGCGGTCCCGGGACAGGGGACCGGGGAGCTGTTTTTT. As protein: CASSAVPGQGTGELFF.

The chain combines TRBV6-5 with TRBJ2-5, with 7 bases matching TRBD1. V was pared by 5 bases and J by 2 bases, with 5 bases of the junction left unmatched. The CDR3 runs to 14 residues. From germline, CDR1 is MNHEY and CDR2 SVGAGI. The CDR3 DNA is TGTGCCAGCAGTCACCGGGACAGACAAGAGACCCAGTACTTC. Its protein product is CASSHRDRQETQYF.

This clone was counted between two and nine times. A junction boundary mismatches the germline segment, possibly from a read error. The chain is built from TRBV30 and TRBJ2-1, with 12 nucleotides matching TRBD2. This CDR3 region has 12 residues. Germline loops: CDR1 GTSNPN, CDR2 SVGIG (reference sequence). CDR3 amino acids: CAWSRLAGENIF. The CDR3 DNA reads as TGTGCCTGGAGTCGACTAGCGGGAGAGAACATCTTC.

This chain connects TRBV9 to TRBJ2-7; 16 bases are a match to TRBD2. Germline V CDR1 and CDR2: SGDLS, YYNGEE. The V segment lost 3 bases and the J segment 1 base; nucleotides outside the gene matches: 4. The length of the CDR3 is 17 residues. In DNA, the CDR3 is TGTGCCAGCAGCGCCGGGACTAGCGGGGGGGTATCCTACGAGCAGTACTTC. Translation: CASSAGTSGGVSYEQYF.

The V call is TRBV5-4, the J call TRBJ2-3, with 12 positions matching TRBD2. Germline CDR1 SGHNT, CDR2 YYREEE (reference sequence). V shed 3 bases and J 4 bases; nucleotides not matched to a gene: 0. The CDR3 spans 14 residues. The CDR3 DNA follows: TGTGCCAGCAGCTCTAGCGGGGGGGCAGATACGCAGTATTTT. Translated: CASSSSGGADTQYF.

The J gene is TRBJ2-3, the V gene TRBV23-1; 7 positions match TRBD1. TRBV23-1 is filed as an ORF, its function uncertain. This CDR3 comprises 20 residues. The V and J ends lost 2 bases and 2 bases, in that order; junction bases with no gene match: 19. This chain's CDR3 is CASSQPYSETGIPFTDTQYF. The DNA of the CDR3 is TGCGCCAGCAGTCAACCCTATAGTGAGACAGGGATACCCTTCACAGATACGCAGTATTTT.